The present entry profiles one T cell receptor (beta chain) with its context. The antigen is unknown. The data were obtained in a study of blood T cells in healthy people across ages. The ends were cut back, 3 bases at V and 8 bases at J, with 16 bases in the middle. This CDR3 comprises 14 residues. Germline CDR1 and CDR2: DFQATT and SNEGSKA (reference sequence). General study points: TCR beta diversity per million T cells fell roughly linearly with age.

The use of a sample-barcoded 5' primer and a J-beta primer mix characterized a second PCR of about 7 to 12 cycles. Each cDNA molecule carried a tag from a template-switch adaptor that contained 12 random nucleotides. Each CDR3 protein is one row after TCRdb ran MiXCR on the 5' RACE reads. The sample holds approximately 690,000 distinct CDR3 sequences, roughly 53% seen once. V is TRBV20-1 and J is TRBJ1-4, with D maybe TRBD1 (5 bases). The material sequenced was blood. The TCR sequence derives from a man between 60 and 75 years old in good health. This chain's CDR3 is CSASEAGPEEKLFF. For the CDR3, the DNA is TGCAGTGCTAGCGAAGCAGGGCCGGAGGAAAAACTGTTTTTT.